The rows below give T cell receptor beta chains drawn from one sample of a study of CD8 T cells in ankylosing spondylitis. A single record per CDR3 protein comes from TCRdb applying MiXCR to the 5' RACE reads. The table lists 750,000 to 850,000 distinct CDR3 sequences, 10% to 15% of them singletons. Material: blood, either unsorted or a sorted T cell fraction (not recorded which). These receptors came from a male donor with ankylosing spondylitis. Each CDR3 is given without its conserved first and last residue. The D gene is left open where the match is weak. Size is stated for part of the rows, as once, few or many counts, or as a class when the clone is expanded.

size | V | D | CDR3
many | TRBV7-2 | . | ASSLATIETQY
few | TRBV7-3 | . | ASSYLGGFGTDTQY
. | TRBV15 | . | ATSRDPFSGSESQY
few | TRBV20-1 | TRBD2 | SARDLVTSGDNEQF
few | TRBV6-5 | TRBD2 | ASSYSTLAGGRGTGELF
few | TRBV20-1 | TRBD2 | SAPAGISYNEQF
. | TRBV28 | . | ASRPTEFYEQY
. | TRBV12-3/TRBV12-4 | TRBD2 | ASSPWGAGNYNEQF
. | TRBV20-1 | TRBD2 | SAHKAGARRDEQF
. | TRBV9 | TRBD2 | ASSVSGGRFETQY
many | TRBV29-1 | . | SSGPYNEQF
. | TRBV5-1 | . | ASSLMDSLNNEQF
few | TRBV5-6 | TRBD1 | ASSPRDRGLYNEQF
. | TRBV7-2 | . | ASSFELVDEQF
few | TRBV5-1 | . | ASGPGPQVVEY
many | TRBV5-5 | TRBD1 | ASWRDSWSEAF